The sequence of this T cell receptor beta chain was determined in a study of response to subunit inactivated influenza vaccine. Findings of the study overall: Authors suggested few new T cells are recruited by each seasonal influenza vaccination.

This clonotype was observed many times. The antigen is not known. Germline V gene lookup returns CDR1 MNHEY and CDR2 SMNVEV (reference sequence). V lost 7 bases and J lost 7, with 14 bases in between. The CDR3 loop spans 14 amino acids. In TCRdb, the RT-PCR reads were re-called with MiXCR into one record per CDR3 protein. The sample has under 550,000 distinct CDR3 sequences; more than 7% are singletons. The chain has TRBV27 and TRBJ1-6, with D uncertain. Sequenced material: PBMCs from blood, taken about 23 months after vaccination. This TCR was recovered from a man between 50 and 69 years old who received an inactivated influenza vaccine. CDR3 protein: CASTSGRPNSPLHF. In DNA form, the CDR3 reads TGTGCCAGCACCTCCGGGAGGCCGAATTCACCCCTCCACTTT.